This TCR beta chain was recovered during a study of shared clonotypes between healthy human individuals. CD45RO-negative cells were positively selected for CCR7, leaving out terminally differentiated effector memory CD45RA+ cells. A note on this clone: Its antigen is still unknown. Within the sample, other DNA sequences also encode this same CDR3.

Per germline, CDR1 SGHDT and CDR2 YYEEEE. V lost 2 bases and J 4 bases, leaving 9 bases between the germline ends. CDR3 size: 13 residues. Study observations and caveats: On the whole, naive subsets had larger estimated richness than memory subsets had.

For sorted subsets, about 200 ng DNA per replicate equaled some 27,000 T cell genomes. Data came from immunoSEQ multiplex PCR; TCRdb stores just in-frame clones and leaves some out. The repertoire includes millions of clones, approximately 94% of them detected once, and 0.85% to 1.2% sits in the top ten. The clonotype was recovered from a man aged 18 to 30 in good health. Sequencing was done on a sample of naive CD8+ T cells sorted from blood. The V call is TRBV5-6, the J call TRBJ1-1; possible D gene TRBD1, 5 bases. This chain's CDR3 is CASSFYGGTEAFF. In DNA form, the CDR3 reads TGTGCCAGCAGCTTCTATGGGGGCACTGAAGCTTTCTTT.